Sequencing of this T cell receptor beta chain was carried out in a study of cytomegalovirus exposure and HLA in healthy donors. A multiplex PCR was run with 60 Vbeta primers and 13 Jbeta primers. Profiling relied on immunoSEQ multiplex PCR, and the TCRdb table lists in-frame clones only, not all of them. The sample gives about 140,000 clones, roughly 75% of which show up once; around 7% is in the top ten. Trimming left V 4 bases short and J 4 bases short, with 17 bases between. Germline CDR1 and CDR2: SGHRS and YFSETQ. The CDR3 consists of 15 residues. The specimen sequenced was PBMCs. The source is a man aged 40-55 years in good health and CMV-seropositive. V is TRBV5-1 and J is TRBJ1-1, with D perhaps matching TRBD1 (5 bases). The CDR3 DNA sequence: TGCGCCAGCAGCAAAGACCAGGGATTGGTCACTGAAGCTTTCTTT. This translates into CASSKDQGLVTEAFF.